The subject of this entry is one T cell receptor (beta chain). As yet, its antigen is unknown. Documented time point: persistent/refractory GD, antithyroid drugs over 5 years with positive TRAb. Making the TCR library involved RNA that had been extracted from PBMCs. The data were obtained in a study of regulatory T cells in long-lasting Graves disease. Study details: The criterion for persistent Graves' disease was over 5 years of antithyroid drugs with positive TSH receptor antibodies.

Assembly of TCR beta libraries relied on iRepertoire HTBI primers together with Arm-PCR of CDR3 regions. Each CDR3 protein gets one entry after TCRdb re-called the multiplex PCR reads with MiXCR. The sample has a few hundred thousand distinct CDR3 sequences, under 25% seen once; the top ten hold around 13%. CDR3 length: 16 residues. The V and J ends lost 2 bases and 4 bases, in that order; junction bases with no gene match: 7. Germline V lookup: CDR1 SEHNR, CDR2 FQNEAQ (reference sequence). Whole-study results and caveats: Persistent disease exhibited a predilection for TRBV28, TRBJ1-2 and TRBJ2-5.

Specimen: peripheral blood mononuclear cells (PBMCs), collected when the disease was refractory, from a patient treated with antithyroid drugs. This sequence originates from a female donor with Graves disease. This rearrangement joins TRBV7-9 to TRBJ2-2; 7 bases fit TRBD2. CDR3 sequence reads: CASSLPEVAGTGELFF. DNA of the CDR3: TGTGCCAGCAGCTTACCGGAGGTAGCGGGCACCGGGGAGCTGTTTTTT.